The next 20 T cell receptor beta chains were all read from a single sample in a study of breast tumors, draining lymph nodes, adjacent tissues. MiXCR was run by TCRdb on the multiplex PCR reads, yielding one entry per CDR3 protein. The repertoire includes some 120,000 distinct CDR3 sequences, roughly 21% of them detected once, and approximately 3.5% sits in the top ten. The lymph nodes were axillary draining lymph nodes from breast cancer patients. The material sequenced was axillary lymph node tissue. These receptors all stem from a female donor with breast cancer. Some clones in this sample may be carry-over from other donors' samples.

This clonotype occurred many times. V is TRBV12-3 or TRBV12-4 and J is TRBJ1-4; no firm D call. V lost 1 base and J lost 8, with 8 bases in between. The CDR3 is 13 residues long. CDR3 loop: CASSLGGNEKLFF. CDR3 DNA: TGTGCCAGCAGTTTAGGTGGGAACGAAAAACTGTTTTTT.

Regarding this clonotype: This may arise from a read error, as a much more abundant clone is one base away. The gene calls are TRBV28 and TRBJ2-7; D possibly corresponds to TRBD1 (6 bases). CDR3 size: 14 residues. Germline-derived CDR1 and CDR2 are MDHEN and SYDVKM. V gave up 4 bases and J gave up 2 bases, with 12 bases separating them. The CDR3 loop is CASSSGAGAYEQYF. CDR3 DNA: TGTGCCAGCAGTTCCGGGGCAGGGGCCTACGAGCAGTACTTC.

As to this clonotype: A read error may be the cause here, since a much bigger clone is one base away. The rearrangement uses TRBV10-3 and TRBJ2-7; 14 positions match TRBD2. CDR3 size: 14 residues. Germline values: CDR1 ENHRY, CDR2 SYGVKD. After removal of 10 bases from V and 5 bases from J, the junction contained 7 bases not matched to a gene. The CDR3 nucleotides are TGTGCCACCAAGGGGACTAGCGGGAGAGACGAGCAGTACTTC. This sequence encodes CATKGTSGRDEQYF.

This clonotype occurred many times. The chain joins TRBV20-1 to TRBJ2-1; 8 nucleotides agree with TRBD2. V trimming: 2 bases; J trimming: 5 bases; junction bases outside the gene matches: 5. The CDR3 runs to 14 residues. The germline V gene encodes CDR1 DFQATT and CDR2 SNEGSKA (reference sequence). The CDR3 DNA sequence: TGCAGTGCTAGACCCAGCGGGAGCAACAATGAGCAGTTCTTC. Translation gives CSARPSGSNNEQFF.

This clonotype came up many times. J is TRBJ2-7 and V is TRBV3-1; 8 bases align to TRBD2. Trimming took 4 bases from V and 3 from J; bases not matched to a gene: 8. The CDR3 is made up of 15 amino acids. Germline CDR1 is LGHDT and CDR2 is YNNKEL (reference sequence). CDR3 sequence (DNA): TGTGCCAGCAGCCCCACTCGCGGGGGGCGCTACGAGCAGTACTTC. It is translated as CASSPTRGGRYEQYF.

This clonotype showed up just a few times. This chain joins TRBV6-5 and TRBJ2-5; D perhaps matches TRBD1 (6 bases). The ends were cut back, 5 bases at V and 4 bases at J, with 14 bases in the middle. The germline gives CDR1 MNHEY, CDR2 SVGAGI. The CDR3 sequence is 14 residues long. CDR3 bases: TGTGCCAGCAGTACCCCCAGGGGCCTAGAGACCCAGTACTTC. The encoded protein is CASSTPRGLETQYF.

This clonotype came up many times. The chain couples TRBV6-6 to TRBJ1-6; no firm D call. The germline V gene has CDR1 MNHNY and CDR2 SVGAGI (reference sequence). The germline V and J ends were trimmed by 4 bases and 5 bases, with 12 bases remaining between them. The CDR3 totals 15 residues. CDR3 coding DNA: TGTGCCAGCAGTTTCGACCCGGAGCATAATTCACCCCTCCACTTT. Translation: CASSFDPEHNSPLHF.

This clonotype was detected only a few times. V usage is TRBV28 and J usage is TRBJ2-5; D possibly corresponds to TRBD2 (6 bases). Trimming stripped 2 bases from V and 8 bases from J, with 12 bases between. Germline loops: CDR1 MDHEN, CDR2 SYDVKM. This CDR3 contains 13 residues. The CDR3 loop reads CASSLPSEQTQYF. CDR3 sequence (DNA): TGTGCCAGCAGTTTACCTAGCGAACAAACCCAGTACTTC. The complete variable domain, with remaining parts taken from reference TRBV28 and TRBJ2-5, reads DVKVTQSSRYLVKRTGEKVFLECVQDMDHENMFWYRQDPGLGLRLIYFSYDVKMKEKGDIPEGYSVSREKKERFSLILESASTNQTSMYLCASSLPSEQTQYFGPGTRLLVL.

This clonotype was seen just once. This may come from a read error, since a much larger clone is one base off. The chain joins TRBV14 to TRBJ2-7; D perhaps matches TRBD1 (6 bases). The germline gives CDR1 SGHDN, CDR2 FVKESK. The CDR3 sequence is 12 residues long. V was pared by 3 bases and J by 6 bases, with 9 bases between. The CDR3 DNA reads TGTGCCAGCAGCCACACAGGGCTCGAGCAGTACTTC. The encoded protein is CASSHTGLEQYF. Together with reference TRBV14 and TRBJ2-7, the CDR3 gives the full variable domain: EAGVTQFPSHSVIEKGQTVTLRCDPISGHDNLYWYRRVMGKEIKFLLHFVKESKQDESGMPNNRFLAERTGGTYSTLKVQPAELEDSGVYFCASSHTGLEQYFGPGTRLTVT.

This clonotype was detected only a few times. The chain employs TRBV18 and TRBJ2-5, with 13 bases aligning to TRBD2. CDR3 length: 15 amino acids. The germline V gene has CDR1 KGHSH and CDR2 LQKENI. J gave up 7 bases and V 5 bases, and 7 bases lay outside the gene matches. CDR3 protein: CASSSGLAGFGTQYF. The CDR3 DNA is TGTGCCAGCTCATCGGGACTAGCGGGATTTGGGACCCAGTACTTC.

This clonotype was picked up one time. With a much larger clone just one base away, this may be a read error. This rearrangement joins TRBV7-2 to TRBJ2-1, with TRBD2 identical over 7 bases. CDR3 size: 18 residues. The germline V gene encodes CDR1 SGHTA and CDR2 FQGNSA. The CDR3 DNA reads as TGTGCCAGCAGCTTAGAGTCCGGAGGCGGGGGTCTCTACAATGAGCAGCTCTTC. Translated, it gives CASSLESGGGGLYNEQLF.

At least ten counts were recorded for this clonotype. The chain carries TRBV7-6 and TRBJ2-3; TRBD2 matches at 12 bases. CDR1 is SGHVS, CDR2 FNYEAQ, per germline. This CDR3 contains 15 residues. V dropped 5 bases and J dropped 2; count of bases not matched to a gene: 2. The CDR3 DNA sequence: TGTGCCAGCAGCCCTAGCGGGAGGGCCACAGATACGCAGTATTTT. Its protein product is CASSPSGRATDTQYF.

This chain links TRBV28 with TRBJ2-2; D might be TRBD2 (5 bases). The CDR3 spans 15 residues. V was cut by 4 bases and J by 13 bases, with 22 bases left in between. Germline-derived CDR1 and CDR2 are MDHEN and SYDVKM. CDR3 sequence: CASSSTNDIVGWLFF. The CDR3, as DNA: TGTGCCAGCAGTTCGACTAACGACATCGTCGGGTGGCTGTTTTTT.

This clonotype was observed many times. The rearrangement joins TRBV9 to TRBJ2-1, with D maybe TRBD2 (6 bases). The V gene's germline CDR1 is SGDLS and CDR2 YYNGEE. The CDR3 has 15 residues. V was trimmed by 0 bases and J by 8 bases, leaving 15 bases between them. Here the CDR3 DNA reads TGTGCCAGCAGCGTAGCCGGAGGGACCAGGGATGAGCAGTTCTTC. Amino acids: CASSVAGGTRDEQFF.

This clonotype was detected many times. This rearrangement joins TRBV7-9 to TRBJ2-3; D could derive from TRBD1 or TRBD2 (5 bases each). The CDR3 totals 12 residues. From germline, CDR1 is SEHNR and CDR2 FQNEAQ (reference sequence). Trimming shortened V by 8 bases and J by 2 bases, and 8 bases separated the two germline ends. This CDR3 reads CASEGITDTQYF. DNA of the CDR3: TGTGCCAGCGAGGGGATCACAGATACGCAGTATTTT. Full variable domain (rest looked up from reference TRBV7-9 and TRBJ2-3): DTGVSQNPRHKITKRGQNVTFRCDPISEHNRLYWYRQTLGQGPEFLTYFQNEAQLEKSRLLSDRFSAERPKGSFSTLEIQRTEQGDSAMYLCASEGITDTQYFGPGTRLTVL.

This clonotype was seen many times. V and J are TRBV5-1 and TRBJ2-7, with 8 bases identical to TRBD1. This CDR3 has 17 amino acids. Germline V gives CDR1 SGHRS, CDR2 YFSETQ. The V and J ends lost 4 bases and 3 bases, in that order; junction bases with no gene match: 15. The CDR3 coding sequence is TGCGCCAGCAGCCCAGGGCCGGGACAGGCACTCGTCTACGAGCAGTACTTC. Protein: CASSPGPGQALVYEQYF. Variable domain in full (rest from reference TRBV5-1 and TRBJ2-7): KAGVTQTPRYLIKTRGQQVTLSCSPISGHRSVSWYQQTPGQGLQFLFEYFSETQRNKGNFPGRFSGRQFSNSRSEMNVSTLELGDSALYLCASSPGPGQALVYEQYFGPGTRLTVT.

In the case of this clonotype: This may stem from a read error, because a much larger clone lies one nucleotide away. This chain links TRBV28 with TRBJ2-7; the match to TRBD2 covers 7 bases. This CDR3 region has 13 residues. Germline CDR1 MDHEN, CDR2 SYDVKM. Losses at the gene ends were 3 bases for V and 9 bases for J; bases not matched to a gene: 8. CDR3 amino acids: CASSFGGVIVQYF. CDR3 coding DNA: TGTGCCAGCAGTTTTGGGGGGGTCATTGTGCAGTACTTC.

Notes on this clonotype: Being one base from a much bigger clone, this may be a read error. The chain uses TRBV12-3 or TRBV12-4 and TRBJ1-4; the D gene is possibly TRBD1 (5 bases). CDR3 length equals 14 residues. CDR3 sequence: CASSTTGLAEKPFF. The CDR3, as DNA: TGTGCCAGCAGCACTACGGGGCTAGCGGAAAAACCGTTTTTT.

There are many counts of this clonotype. The CDR3 DNA sequence: TGTGCCAGCAGCGAAGGGGGGCTGGGTTATGAAAAACTGTTTTTT. It encodes CASSEGGLGYEKLFF. The V call is TRBV7-8, the J call TRBJ1-4, with a possible D match to TRBD1 (6 bases). The CDR3 runs 15 residues. Looked up from germline, CDR1 is SGHVS and CDR2 is FQNEAQ. V lost 5 bases to trimming and J lost 6 bases, with 16 bases between them.

In its sample, this clonotype was seen many times. The genes are TRBV6-2 or TRBV6-3 and TRBJ2-2; D is ambiguous. The CDR3 is 12 residues long. CDR1 is MNHEY and CDR2 is SVGEGT in the germline V gene. The V gene lost 8 bases and the J gene lost 14 bases, with 18 bases spanning the gap. The CDR3 region is CASAGILDVLFF. CDR3 bases: TGTGCCAGCGCTGGCATATTGGATGTCCTGTTTTTT.